This TCR beta chain emerged from a study of T cells in Graves' hyperthyroidism and ophthalmopathy. TCR beta CDR3 regions were amplified from RNA. The primer set for the first-round RT-PCR of the TCR CDR3 was HTBI. TCRdb reprocessed the multiplex PCR reads with MiXCR, giving one entry per CDR3 protein. The table shows 300,000 to 400,000 distinct CDR3 sequences, with under 25% occurring only once. This clonotype was observed at least ten times. Looked up from germline, CDR1 is SGHRS and CDR2 is YFSETQ. The V end lost 2 bases, the J end lost 5 bases, and 11 bases lay between the germline ends. The CDR3 length is 14 residues.

V and J are TRBV5-1 and TRBJ2-1; maybe TRBD2 (6 bases). Sequencing input: blood. The sequence was obtained from a woman in her forties or fifties with Graves' hyperthyroidism. In nucleotides, the CDR3 is TGCGCCAGCAGCTTCCCGGGACTCAACAATGAGCAGTTCTTC. Amino acids: CASSFPGLNNEQFF.